The rows below give T cell receptor beta chains drawn from one sample of a study of shared clonotypes between healthy human individuals. Libraries were prepared by immunoSEQ multiplex PCR; TCRdb keeps only in-frame clonotypes and omits some of them. Of 230,000 or so clones listed, 60% to 80% are singletons. Sequencing was done on a sample of memory CD4+ T cells sorted from blood. The source of these receptors is a young man in good health. CDR3s include the opening cysteine and the closing phenylalanine or tryptophan. A D gene is named only where the DNA matches it firmly. Clone size appears in some rows only: once, few, many, or a class for an expanded clone.

J	D	size	V	CDR3	DNA
TRBJ2-6	.	.	TRBV9	CASSPRQRSGANVLTF	TGTGCCAGCAGCCCTCGACAGCGGTCTGGGGCCAACGTCCTGACTTTC
TRBJ1-1	.	few	TRBV7-9	CASSGFTRTVMNTEAFF	TGTGCCAGCAGCGGATTTACAAGGACAGTCATGAACACTGAAGCTTTCTTT
TRBJ2-7	.	.	TRBV7-6	CASSRTGRGSYEQYF	TGTGCCAGCAGCCGGACAGGGAGGGGGTCCTACGAGCAGTACTTC
TRBJ1-2	.	.	TRBV18	CASSLDSGYGYTF	TGTGCCAGCTCCCTGGACTCTGGCTATGGCTACACCTTC
TRBJ2-5	TRBD2	few	TRBV2	CASNQLAGGQETQYF	TGTGCCAGCAACCAACTAGCGGGGGGCCAAGAGACCCAGTACTTC
TRBJ2-7	.	.	TRBV7-2	CASSGGGRYEQYF	TGTGCCAGCAGCGGGGGGGGCAGATACGAGCAGTACTTC
TRBJ2-2	TRBD2	.	TRBV5-5	CASSRASGSTGELFF	TGTGCCAGCAGCAGAGCTAGCGGGAGCACCGGGGAGCTGTTTTTT
TRBJ2-3	.	.	TRBV7-9	CASSPMGGADTQYF	TGTGCCAGCAGCCCCATGGGGGGAGCAGATACGCAGTATTTT
TRBJ2-7	TRBD2	.	TRBV2	CASSGRKMGLAYEQYF	TGTGCCAGCAGTGGCCGGAAAATGGGACTAGCATACGAGCAGTACTTC
TRBJ2-1	.	.	TRBV29-1	CSVYQDRQFF	TGCAGCGTTTATCAGGACAGGCAGTTCTTC
TRBJ1-2	.	.	TRBV7-4	CASSPEAVYGYTF	TGTGCCAGCAGCCCAGAGGCGGTCTATGGCTACACCTTC
TRBJ2-3	TRBD2	.	TRBV5-5	CASSQLAGGTDTQYF	TGTGCCAGCAGCCAACTAGCGGGGGGCACAGATACGCAGTATTTT
TRBJ2-3	.	few	TRBV6-6	CASSLTHTQYF	TGTGCCAGCAGCTTGACTCATACGCAGTATTTT